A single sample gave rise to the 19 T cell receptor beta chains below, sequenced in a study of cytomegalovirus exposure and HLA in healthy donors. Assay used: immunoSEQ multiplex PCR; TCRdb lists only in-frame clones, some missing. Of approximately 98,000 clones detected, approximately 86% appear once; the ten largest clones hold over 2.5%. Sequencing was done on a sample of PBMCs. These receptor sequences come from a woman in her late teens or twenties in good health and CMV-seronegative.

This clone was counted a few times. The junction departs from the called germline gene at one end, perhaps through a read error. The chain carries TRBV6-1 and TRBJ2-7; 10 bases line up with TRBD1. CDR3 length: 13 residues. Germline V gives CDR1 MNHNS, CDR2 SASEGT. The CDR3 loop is CASSEWDRGRKDF. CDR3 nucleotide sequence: TGTGCCAGCAGTGAATGGGACAGGGGCCGCAAGGACTTC.

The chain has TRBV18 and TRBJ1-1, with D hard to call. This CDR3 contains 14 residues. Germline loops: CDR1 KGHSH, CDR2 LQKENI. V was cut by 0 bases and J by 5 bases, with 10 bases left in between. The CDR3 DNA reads TGTGCCAGCTCACCACCGGCGGGGTTGACTGAAGCTTTCTTT. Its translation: CASSPPAGLTEAFF.

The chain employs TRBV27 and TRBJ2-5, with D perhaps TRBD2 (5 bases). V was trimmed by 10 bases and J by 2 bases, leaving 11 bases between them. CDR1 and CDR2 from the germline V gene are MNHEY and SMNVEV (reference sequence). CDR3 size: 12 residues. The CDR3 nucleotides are TGTGCCACCTGGACTCTACAAGAGACCCAGTACTTC. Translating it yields CATWTLQETQYF.

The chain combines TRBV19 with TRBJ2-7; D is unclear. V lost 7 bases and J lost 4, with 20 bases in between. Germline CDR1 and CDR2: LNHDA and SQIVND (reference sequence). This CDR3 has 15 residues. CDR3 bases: TGTGCCAGTACCCCCGGAGCCGGCCTGACTTACGAGCAGTACTTC. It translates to CASTPGAGLTYEQYF.

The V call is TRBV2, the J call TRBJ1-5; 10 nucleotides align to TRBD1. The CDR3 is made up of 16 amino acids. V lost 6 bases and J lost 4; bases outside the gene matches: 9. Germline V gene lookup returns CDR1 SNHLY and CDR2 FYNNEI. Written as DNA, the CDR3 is TGTGCCAGCAGATCCGACAGGGGGCTTGGAAATCAGCCCCAGCATTTT. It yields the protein CASRSDRGLGNQPQHF.

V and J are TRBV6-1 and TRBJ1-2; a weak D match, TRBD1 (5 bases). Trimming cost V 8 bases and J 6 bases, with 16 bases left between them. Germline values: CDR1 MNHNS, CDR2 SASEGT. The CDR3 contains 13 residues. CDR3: CASAESGWNGYTF. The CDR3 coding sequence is TGTGCCAGCGCGGAATCAGGGTGGAATGGCTACACCTTC.

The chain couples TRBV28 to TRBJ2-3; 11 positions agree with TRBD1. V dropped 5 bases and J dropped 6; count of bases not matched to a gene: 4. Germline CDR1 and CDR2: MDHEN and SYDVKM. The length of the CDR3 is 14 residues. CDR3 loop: CASSPGQGVDTQYF. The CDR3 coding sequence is TGTGCCAGCAGTCCGGGACAGGGGGTGGATACGCAGTATTTT.

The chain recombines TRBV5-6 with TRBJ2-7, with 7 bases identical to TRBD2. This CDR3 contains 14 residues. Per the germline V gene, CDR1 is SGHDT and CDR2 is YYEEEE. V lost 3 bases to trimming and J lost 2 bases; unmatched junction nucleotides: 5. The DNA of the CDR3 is TGTGCCAGCAGCTCGGGACTACAACCCTACGAGCAGTACTTC. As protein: CASSSGLQPYEQYF.

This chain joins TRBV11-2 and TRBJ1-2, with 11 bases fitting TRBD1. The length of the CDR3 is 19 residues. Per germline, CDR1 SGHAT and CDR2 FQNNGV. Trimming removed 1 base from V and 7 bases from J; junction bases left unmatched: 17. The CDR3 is CASSLVPWTGGVSESGYTF. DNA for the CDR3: TGTGCCAGCAGCTTAGTCCCCTGGACAGGGGGCGTAAGTGAAAGTGGCTACACCTTC.

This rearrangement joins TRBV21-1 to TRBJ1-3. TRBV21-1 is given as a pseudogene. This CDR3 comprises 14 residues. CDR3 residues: CASSKETEAWTIYF. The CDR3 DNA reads TGTGCCAGCAGCAAAGAGACGGAGGCGTGGACCATATATTTT.

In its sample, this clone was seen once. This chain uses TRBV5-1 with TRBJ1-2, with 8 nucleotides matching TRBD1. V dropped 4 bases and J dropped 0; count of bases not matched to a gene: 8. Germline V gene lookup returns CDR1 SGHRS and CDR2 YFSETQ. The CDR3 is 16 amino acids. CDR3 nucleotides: TGCGCCAGCAGCGGGGCGGCCAGGGGGCCTAACTATGGCTACACCTTC. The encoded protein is CASSGAARGPNYGYTF. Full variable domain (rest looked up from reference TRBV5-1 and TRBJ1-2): KAGVTQTPRYLIKTRGQQVTLSCSPISGHRSVSWYQQTPGQGLQFLFEYFSETQRNKGNFPGRFSGRQFSNSRSEMNVSTLELGDSALYLCASSGAARGPNYGYTFGSGTRLTVV.

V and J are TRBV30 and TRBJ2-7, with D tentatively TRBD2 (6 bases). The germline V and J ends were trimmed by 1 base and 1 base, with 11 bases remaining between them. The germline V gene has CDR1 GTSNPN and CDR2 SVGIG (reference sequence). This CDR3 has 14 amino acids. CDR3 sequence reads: CAWSAGTGSYEQYF. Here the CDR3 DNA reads TGTGCCTGGAGTGCCGGGACTGGATCCTACGAGCAGTACTTC.

The CDR3: CASSARVAGELFF. CDR3 nucleotide sequence: TGTGCCAGCAGCGCGAGGGTGGCCGGGGAGCTGTTTTTT. The chain couples TRBV9 to TRBJ2-2, with D maybe TRBD2 (5 bases). The V gene lost 3 bases and the J gene lost 6 bases, with 9 bases spanning the gap. Germline CDR1 reads SGDLS; CDR2 reads YYNGEE. The CDR3 length is 13 residues. Based on the CDR3 plus reference TRBV9 and TRBJ2-2, the full variable domain is DSGVTQTPKHLITATGQRVTLRCSPRSGDLSVYWYQQSLDQGLQFLIQYYNGEERAKGNILERFSAQQFPDLHSELNLSSLELGDSALYFCASSARVAGELFFGEGSRLTVL.

CDR3 sequence (DNA): TGTGCCAGCAGCTTACAGGTCGCCTCTAGCACAGATACGCAGTATTTT. Translating it yields CASSLQVASSTDTQYF. The V call is TRBV7-2, the J call TRBJ2-3, with D unclear. The CDR3 is 16 residues long. The V end lost 2 bases, the J end lost 0 bases, and 12 bases lay between the germline ends. Germline V gene lookup returns CDR1 SGHTA and CDR2 FQGNSA.

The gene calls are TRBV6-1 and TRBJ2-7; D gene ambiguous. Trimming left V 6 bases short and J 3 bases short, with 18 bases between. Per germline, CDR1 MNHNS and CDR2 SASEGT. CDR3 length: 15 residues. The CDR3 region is CASRPGLLSDYEQYF. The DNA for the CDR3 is TGTGCCAGCAGGCCCGGGTTACTGTCGGACTACGAGCAGTACTTC.

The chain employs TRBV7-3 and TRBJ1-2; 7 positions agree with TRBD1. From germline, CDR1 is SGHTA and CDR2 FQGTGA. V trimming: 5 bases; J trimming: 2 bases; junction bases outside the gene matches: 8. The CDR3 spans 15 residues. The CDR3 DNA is TGTGCCAGCAGCCTAGAGACAGGGCCCAACTATGGCTACACCTTC. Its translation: CASSLETGPNYGYTF. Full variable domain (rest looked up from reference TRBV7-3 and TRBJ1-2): GAGVSQTPSNKVTEKGKYVELRCDPISGHTALYWYRQSLGQGPEFLIYFQGTGAADDSGLPNDRFFAVRPEGSVSTLKIQRTERGDSAVYLCASSLETGPNYGYTFGSGTRLTVV.

The CDR3 here is CASSLRQGERAEAFF. CDR3 nucleotide sequence: TGCGCCAGCAGCCTAAGACAGGGAGAGAGGGCTGAAGCTTTCTTT. The genes are TRBV5-1 and TRBJ1-1; TRBD1 agrees at 7 bases. The CDR3 has 15 amino acids. CDR1 is SGHRS and CDR2 is YFSETQ in the germline V gene. The junction had 12 bases not matched to a gene; V was cut back by 4 bases and J by 6 bases.

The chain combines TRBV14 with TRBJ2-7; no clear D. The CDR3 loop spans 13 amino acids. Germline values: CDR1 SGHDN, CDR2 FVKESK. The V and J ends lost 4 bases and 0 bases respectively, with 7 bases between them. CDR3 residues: CASSLRSSYEQYF. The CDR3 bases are TGTGCCAGCAGCCTCCGCAGCTCCTACGAGCAGTACTTC.

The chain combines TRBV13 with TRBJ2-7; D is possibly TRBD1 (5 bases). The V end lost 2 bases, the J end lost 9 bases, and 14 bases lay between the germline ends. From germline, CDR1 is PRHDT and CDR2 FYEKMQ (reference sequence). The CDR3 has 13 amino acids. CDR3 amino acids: CASSLQGLNRQYF. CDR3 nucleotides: TGTGCCAGCAGCTTACAGGGATTGAACAGGCAGTACTTC.